The sequence of this T cell receptor (beta chain) was determined in a study of T cell clones after liver transplantation. This clone was recorded once. The protocol was immunoSEQ multiplex PCR, while the TCRdb copy is restricted to in-frame clones and leaves out a portion. Counted here are about 120,000 clones, over 75% occurring once; the ten biggest clones make up 0.8% to 0.9%. V was clipped by 2 bases and J by 9 bases, with 15 bases between them. From germline, CDR1 is SGHRS and CDR2 YFSETQ. The CDR3 length is 14 residues. Material: CD4+ T cells from blood, obtained 12 months after liver transplant. The source of this sequence is a human patient who received a liver transplant. Some of these T cells may belong to the graft donor. The rearrangement joins TRBV5-1 to TRBJ2-1; tentatively, D is TRBD2 (5 bases). CDR3 sequence: CASSLDPPSGEQFF. The CDR3 nucleotides read TGCGCCAGCAGCTTAGACCCTCCAAGCGGTGAGCAGTTCTTC.